The 17 T cell receptor beta chains below come from one sample, sequenced in a study of blood T cells in healthy people across ages. The authors ran a second PCR of roughly 6 to 12 cycles using a sample-barcoded 5' primer and a J-beta primer mix. MiXCR, applied by TCRdb to the 5' RACE reads, yields one record per CDR3 protein. The table shows around 1,100,000 distinct CDR3 sequences, with 35% to 40% occurring only once. Input material: blood. The receptor source for this set is a man between 18 and 29 years old in good health.

This chain's CDR3 is CSARDLKLGSETQYF. The CDR3 DNA is TGCAGTGCTAGAGATTTGAAGTTGGGTTCTGAGACCCAGTACTTC. V and J are TRBV20-1 and TRBJ2-5; D gene unclear. The V and J ends lost 0 bases and 5 bases respectively, with 16 bases between them. CDR3 length: 15 amino acids. Germline V lookup: CDR1 DFQATT, CDR2 SNEGSKA (reference sequence).

The chain joins TRBV29-1 to TRBJ2-1, with D uncertain. The CDR3 extends over 17 amino acids. Germline CDR1 reads SQVTM; CDR2 reads ANQGSEA. The V and J ends lost 6 bases and 2 bases respectively, with 23 bases between them. CDR3 loop: CSVEMSLPYGTYNEQFF. The CDR3 DNA reads TGCAGCGTGGAAATGAGCCTCCCTTATGGGACCTACAATGAGCAGTTCTTC.

This chain uses TRBV5-6 with TRBJ1-2, with a weak D call TRBD1 (6 bases). The CDR3 runs to 14 residues. Germline V gene sequence: CDR1 SGHDT, CDR2 YYEEEE. CDR3 bases: TGTACCACCCTCAACGGGGGGCTTAACTATGGCTACACCTTC. Its translation: CTTLNGGLNYGYTF.

The chain couples TRBV5-5 to TRBJ2-1; TRBD2 aligns across 13 bases. J gave up 7 bases and V 2 bases, and 15 bases lay outside the gene matches. The CDR3 extends over 19 amino acids. Germline CDR1 is SGHKS and CDR2 is YYEKEE (reference sequence). The CDR3: CASSLRLGLAGTVGNEQFF. The DNA of the CDR3 is TGTGCCAGCAGCTTAAGACTGGGACTAGCGGGGACAGTTGGTAATGAGCAGTTCTTC.

This chain links TRBV5-6 with TRBJ2-1; no firm D call. V lost 4 bases and J lost 12, with 14 bases in between. In germline, CDR1 is SGHDT, CDR2 YYEEEE. The CDR3 runs to 12 residues. The CDR3, as DNA: TGTGCCAGCAGCCGACCTGCTGTTGGGCAGTTCTTC. Amino acids: CASSRPAVGQFF.

The DNA for the CDR3 is TGCAGCGTTGAACCCGGTGGGCGTGGCTACACCTTC. This gives the protein CSVEPGGRGYTF. The chain uses TRBV29-1 and TRBJ1-2, with unresolved D. CDR1 SQVTM and CDR2 ANQGSEA come from the germline V gene. CDR3 size: 12 residues. V was trimmed by 2 bases and J by 7 bases, leaving 11 bases between them.

This clonotype came up a few times. The chain couples TRBV12-3 or TRBV12-4 to TRBJ1-2; a weak D match, TRBD1 (5 bases). CDR3 length equals 13 residues. V lost 3 bases to trimming and J lost 4 bases, with 9 bases between them. The CDR3 DNA reads TGTGCCAGCAGTTTGCCCAGGGCCTATGGCTACACCTTC. Protein product: CASSLPRAYGYTF.

The V call is TRBV20-1, the J call TRBJ2-1, with 7 bases fitting TRBD2. The CDR3 spans 12 residues. Looked up from germline, CDR1 is DFQATT and CDR2 is SNEGSKA (reference sequence). Trimming took 2 bases from V and 12 from J; bases not matched to a gene: 7. Here the CDR3 reads CSARSRDYVQFF. In DNA form, the CDR3 reads TGCAGTGCTAGATCCCGGGACTACGTGCAGTTCTTC.

Concerning this clonotype: This CDR3 fails to terminate in the conserved phenylalanine or tryptophan, so it likely reflects a read error. The rearrangement joins TRBV4-2 to TRBJ1-1, with TRBD1 matching over 9 bases. The germline V gene has CDR1 LGHNA and CDR2 YNFKEQ. The CDR3 is 17 amino acids. CDR3: CAGSQNHVTGGFTEAFV. Written as DNA, the CDR3 is TGTGCCGGCAGCCAAAATCACGTGACAGGGGGTTTCACTGAAGCTTTCGTT.

A few counts support this clonotype. CDR3: CSAPSRTEANEKLFF. In DNA, the CDR3 is TGCAGTGCTCCCTCCCGGACTGAAGCTAATGAAAAACTGTTTTTT. V usage is TRBV20-1 and J usage is TRBJ1-4, with D unresolved. There are 15 residues in the CDR3. Germline loops: CDR1 DFQATT, CDR2 SNEGSKA (reference sequence). The germline V and J ends were trimmed by 5 bases and 3 bases, with 16 bases remaining between them.

This clonotype has only a few counts. Here the CDR3 reads CSASGSQTQETQYF. DNA for the CDR3: TGCAGTGCTAGTGGAAGCCAGACTCAAGAGACCCAGTACTTC. The chain joins TRBV20-1 to TRBJ2-5, with D uncertain. Trimming took 3 bases from V and 2 from J, leaving 13 bases between them. There are 14 residues in the CDR3. CDR1 DFQATT and CDR2 SNEGSKA come from the germline V gene (reference sequence).

This chain links TRBV20-1 with TRBJ2-4; TRBD1 matches at 7 bases. The DNA end is a closer match to TRBJ2-5, so the J assignment may be wrong. Germline V gives CDR1 DFQATT, CDR2 SNEGSKA (reference sequence). The CDR3 runs 11 residues. Here the CDR3 DNA reads TGCAGTGCAGCGACAGGGGAGACCCAGTACTTC. Amino acids: CSAATGETQYF.

The sample holds many counts of this clonotype. The gene calls are TRBV12-3 or TRBV12-4 and TRBJ2-5; no definite D call. The CDR3 extends over 12 amino acids. V gave up 4 bases and J gave up 5 bases, with 8 bases separating them. The CDR3 DNA is TGTGCCAGCAGTTCGACCGGTGAGACCCAGTACTTC. Its translation is CASSSTGETQYF.

The gene calls are TRBV4-3 and TRBJ1-2; no definite D call. Per the germline V gene, CDR1 is LGHNA and CDR2 is YSLEER. CDR3 size: 15 residues. V lost 0 bases and J lost 5, with 13 bases in between. The CDR3 loop reads CASSQDGWARYGYTF. In DNA form, the CDR3 reads TGCGCCAGCAGCCAAGATGGGTGGGCTAGGTATGGCTACACCTTC.

This clonotype was counted between two and nine times. The chain is built from TRBV27 and TRBJ2-4; the D gene is possibly TRBD2 (5 bases). The end of the DNA aligns better with TRBJ2-5, so the J call may be wrong. Germline loops: CDR1 MNHEY, CDR2 SMNVEV (reference sequence). This CDR3 has 15 amino acids. The CDR3 protein is CASSMDCWAQETQYF. The CDR3 nucleotides are TGTGCCAGCAGTATGGACTGTTGGGCACAAGAGACCCAGTACTTC.

This chain links TRBV7-9 with TRBJ2-7, with 9 bases matching TRBD1. The V gene's germline CDR1 is SEHNR and CDR2 FQNEAQ (reference sequence). This CDR3 is built from 14 residues. With V trimmed by 5 bases and J by 7 bases, 9 bases remained unmatched. CDR3 coding DNA: TGTGCCAGCAGCCTAAGGGGGACAGGGAATGAGCAGTACTTC. Translation gives CASSLRGTGNEQYF.

The chain links TRBV4-2 to TRBJ1-1, with a weak D call TRBD1 (5 bases). Germline-derived CDR1 and CDR2 are LGHNA and YNFKEQ. The CDR3 is made up of 15 amino acids. V was cut by 1 base and J by 3 bases, with 12 bases left in between. CDR3 DNA sequence: TGTGCCAGCAGCCAAGTCGATGGGGGTGACACTGAAGCTTTCTTT. Protein: CASSQVDGGDTEAFF.